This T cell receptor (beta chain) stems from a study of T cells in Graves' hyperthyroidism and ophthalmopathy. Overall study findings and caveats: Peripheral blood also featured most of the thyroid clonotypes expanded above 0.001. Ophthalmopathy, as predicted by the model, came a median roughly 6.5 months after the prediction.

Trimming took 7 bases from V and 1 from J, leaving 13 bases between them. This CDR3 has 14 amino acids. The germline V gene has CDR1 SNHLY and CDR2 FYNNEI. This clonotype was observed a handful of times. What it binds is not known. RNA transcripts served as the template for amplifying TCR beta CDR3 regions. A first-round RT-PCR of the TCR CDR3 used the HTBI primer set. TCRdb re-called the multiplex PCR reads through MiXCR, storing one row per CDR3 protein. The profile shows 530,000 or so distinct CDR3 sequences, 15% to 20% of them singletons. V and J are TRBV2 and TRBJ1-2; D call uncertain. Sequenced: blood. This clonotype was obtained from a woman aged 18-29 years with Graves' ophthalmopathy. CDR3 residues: CASNSGRNNYGYTF. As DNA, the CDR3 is TGTGCCAGCAATAGCGGACGAAATAACTATGGCTACACCTTC.